These T cell receptor beta chains were read from a single sample in a study of tumor-infiltrating lymphocytes in oesophageal squamous cell carcinoma. MiXCR was run by TCRdb on the PCR reads, yielding one entry per CDR3 protein. The sample carries 9,500 to 13,000 distinct CDR3 sequences, 50% to 65% recorded once. The specimen sequenced was esophageal tumor tissue. The source is a male donor with esophageal squamous cell carcinoma. The CDR3 runs from the conserved cysteine through the conserved F or W. D genes are given only for firm matches. Not all rows give a size; the values are once, few, many and, for expanded clones, a class.

abundance,j_gene,v_gene,d_gene,CDR3nt,CDR3aa
few,TRBJ2-1,TRBV7-2,TRBD1,TGTGCCAGCAGCTTAGATCCAGGGGGCGTGAATGAGCAGTTCTTC,CASSLDPGGVNEQFF
NA,TRBJ2-5,TRBV7-3,TRBD2,TGTGCCAGCAGCGATTCCAGACTAGCGGGATGGGAGACCCAGTACTTC,CASSDSRLAGWETQYF
NA,TRBJ1-2,TRBV7-2,NA,TGTGCCAGCAGCATCAATCGGAACTATGGCTACACCTTC,CASSINRNYGYTF
large,TRBJ2-2,TRBV7-3,NA,TGTGCCAGCAGCTTAAACCAGTACACCGGGGAGCTGTTTTTT,CASSLNQYTGELFF
NA,TRBJ2-1,TRBV12-3/TRBV12-4,TRBD2,TGTGCCAGCAGTTTAGGGACTAGCGACTACAATGAGCAGTTCTTC,CASSLGTSDYNEQFF
few,TRBJ2-5,TRBV7-6,NA,TGTGCCAGCAGCCCTCGGGACCTCCGGGCACAAGAGACCCAGTACTTC,CASSPRDLRAQETQYF
NA,TRBJ2-5,TRBV7-4,TRBD1,TGTGCCAGCAGTGGACAGGGCGGGGAGACCCAGTACTTC,CASSGQGGETQYF
few,TRBJ2-3,TRBV7-6,NA,TGTGCCAGCAGCTTAGCTTTCCGTCGTAGCGACAATGAGCAGTTCTTT,CASSLAFRRSDNEQFF
NA,TRBJ2-1,TRBV7-6,NA,TGTGCCAGCAGCGAAAGTATTGCAGGTAGCTCCTACAATGAGCAGTTCTTC,CASSESIAGSSYNEQFF
NA,TRBJ2-1,TRBV7-8,TRBD1,TGTGCCAGCAGCTTAGGCTGGGGACAGGGATACAATGAGCAGTTCTTC,CASSLGWGQGYNEQFF
few,TRBJ2-5,TRBV7-2,TRBD1,TGTGCCAGCAGCCAGGACAGGGGGCTTTCGGAGACCCAGTACTTC,CASSQDRGLSETQYF
NA,TRBJ2-3,TRBV6-1,TRBD1,TGTGCCAGCAGTTACAGGACAGGGGATGGGATCCACACAGATACGCAGTATTTT,CASSYRTGDGIHTDTQYF
NA,TRBJ1-6,TRBV6-1,NA,TGTGCCAGCAGTTACCCCCGGGGGCAGAATTCACCCCTCCACTTT,CASSYPRGQNSPLHF
medium-sized,TRBJ2-7,TRBV7-9,NA,TGTGCCAGCAGCTTAATCGCGGGAAACGAGCAGTACTTC,CASSLIAGNEQYF
NA,TRBJ2-5,TRBV7-2,NA,TGTGCCAGCAGCTTAGTCGGAAATAATTCACCCCTCCACTTC,CASSLVGNNSPLHF
few,TRBJ2-1,TRBV7-3,TRBD2,TGTGCCAGCAGCTTAGGGGGACTAAGCAATGAGCAGTTCTTC,CASSLGGLSNEQFF
NA,TRBJ2-1,TRBV12-3/TRBV12-4,NA,TGTGCCAGCAGTTACTCCTCCTACAATGAGCAGTTCTTC,CASSYSSYNEQFF
many,TRBJ2-7,TRBV27,TRBD2,TGTGCCAGCAGTTTTCTAGCGGAAGCCTACGAGCAGTACTTC,CASSFLAEAYEQYF
once,TRBJ2-5,TRBV7-6,TRBD2,TGTGCCAGCAGCGTAGGACTAGCGGGAGGAGGCCAAGAGACCCAGTACTTC,CASSVGLAGGGQETQYF
NA,TRBJ2-5,TRBV7-4,NA,TGTGCCAGCAGCCGGATTCAGCGGCAAGAGACCCAGTACTTC,CASSRIQRQETQYF
NA,TRBJ2-4,TRBV6-1,TRBD1,TGTGCCAGCAGTGGACAGGGACGGTATTCGTACTTC,CASSGQGRYSYF
NA,TRBJ2-6,TRBV7-8,NA,TGTGCCAGCAGCTCCAGCAGGCCCTCTGGGGCCAACGTCCTGACTTTC,CASSSSRPSGANVLTF
NA,TRBJ2-7,TRBV12-3/TRBV12-4,TRBD1,TGTGCCAGCAGTTTATGGGGACAGGGATCCGAGCAGTACTTC,CASSLWGQGSEQYF